This T cell receptor (beta chain) was profiled in a study of blood T cell repertoires in COVID-19. Overall study context: The cDNA or gDNA used as material had been derived from T cells, B-cell-depleted T cells, or PBMCs.

Profiled with immunoSEQ multiplex PCR; TCRdb holds only in-frame clones, not every one. The sample lists under 110,000 clones; around 90% were seen once. The receptor comes from a man aged 50 to 59 with acute or convalescent COVID-19. The sample consisted of peripheral blood.

The CDR3 bases are TGCGCCAGCAGCCGAGGACTAGCGGGGGGCATCTCCTACGAGCAGTACTTC. The encoded protein is CASSRGLAGGISYEQYF. This chain links TRBV4-3 with TRBJ2-7, with 14 bases fitting TRBD2. In germline, CDR1 is LGHNA, CDR2 YSLEER. The CDR3 contains 17 residues. Trimming removed 4 bases from V and 0 bases from J; junction bases left unmatched: 5.